The rows below give T cell receptor beta chains drawn from one sample of a study of T cells expressing NK-cell markers. Reanalyzing the 5' RACE reads, TCRdb keeps one entry per CDR3 protein, without DNA. In total, the table holds fewer than 550,000 distinct CDR3 sequences. What was sequenced was blood T cells: a sorted CD56 or NKG2C T cell subset, CD4+ or CD8+ T cells, or bulk PBMC T cells (not recorded which). The origin of the receptors is a woman aged 50 to 60 in good health. Both conserved end residues are part of each CDR3.

V gene	CDR3 length	J gene	CDR3 protein
TRBV10-3	14	TRBJ1-6	CAISGTPSNSPLHF
TRBV5-1	16	TRBJ2-3	CASSWERPTSTDTQYF
TRBV21-1	16	TRBJ2-7	CASSAVPGQGVHEQYF
TRBV5-6	18	TRBJ2-2	CASSPGTGGVRNTGELFF
TRBV5-1	16	TRBJ2-3	CASSLALAANTDTQYF
TRBV5-6	18	TRBJ2-7	CASSFRTSGRLTPYEQYF
TRBV21-1	12	TRBJ1-1	CASSTHRGEAFF
TRBV3-1	15	TRBJ2-5	CASSIPRDYQETQYF
TRBV20-1	14	TRBJ1-4	CSALLRAGNEKLFF
TRBV24-1	11	TRBJ2-5	CATSDSGSQYF
TRBV2	16	TRBJ2-5	CASTGLGQADEETQYF
TRBV4-1	16	TRBJ1-4	CASSRTAGAKREKLFF
TRBV20-1	13	TRBJ2-3	CSAPPGSGNTQYF
TRBV12-3/TRBV12-4	15	TRBJ1-1	CASSATVKGGAEAFF
TRBV5-6	16	TRBJ1-1	CASSFTGGLWDGGAFF
TRBV20-1	15	TRBJ2-1	CSARRDGKGFGEQFF
TRBV24-1	13	TRBJ2-1	CATSDPPLERQFF
TRBV20-1	16	TRBJ2-1	CSARTVGRGYLSEQFF
TRBV5-1	15	TRBJ1-1	CASSLERTRETEAFF
TRBV11-2	14	TRBJ2-4	CASSLGQGRDIQYF
TRBV21-1	13	TRBJ2-7	CAQQILAAYEQYF
TRBV24-1	13	TRBJ2-1	CATSDFVVDEQFF
TRBV11-2	15	TRBJ2-2	CASSLAPGSVGELFF
TRBV6-1	16	TRBJ1-5	CASLPYQGVLAQPQHF
TRBV3-1	13	TRBJ2-1	CASSQGARSEQFF
TRBV3-1	15	TRBJ2-2	CASSQVLTGTGELFF
TRBV21-1	17	TRBJ2-3	CASSYRRYRGGTDTQYF
TRBV9	15	TRBJ1-1	CASSAIEQGNTEAFF